This T cell receptor beta chain appears in the sequencing data of a study of cytomegalovirus exposure and HLA in healthy donors. This clone was seen a few times. The PCR ran on 60 Vbeta and 13 Jbeta primers. TCRdb keeps only in-frame clones here, not all; method: immunoSEQ multiplex PCR. The table shows approximately 220,000 clones, with over 65% occurring only once. From germline, CDR1 is KGHSH and CDR2 LQKENI. The CDR3 covers 13 residues. V shed 2 bases, J shed 5 bases, and the junction held 0 bases outside the gene matches. The V and J genes are TRBV18 and TRBJ1-1; 9 nucleotides agree with TRBD1. This TCR was sampled from a man aged 35 to 55 in good health and CMV-seronegative. Sequenced input: PBMCs. The CDR3 protein is CASSPGTGTEAFF. The CDR3 nucleotides are TGTGCCAGCTCACCAGGGACAGGGACTGAAGCTTTCTTT.